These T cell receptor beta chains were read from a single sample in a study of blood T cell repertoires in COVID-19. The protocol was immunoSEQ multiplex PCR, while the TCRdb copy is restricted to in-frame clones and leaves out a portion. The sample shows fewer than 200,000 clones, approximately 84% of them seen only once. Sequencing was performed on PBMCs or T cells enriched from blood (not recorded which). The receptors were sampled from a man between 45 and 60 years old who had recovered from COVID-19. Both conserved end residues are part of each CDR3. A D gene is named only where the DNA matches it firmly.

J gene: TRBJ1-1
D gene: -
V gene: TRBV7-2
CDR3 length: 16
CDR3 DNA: TGTGCCAGCAGCTTATCGGTTGGCAGGGGAGACACTGAAGCTTTCTTT
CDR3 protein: CASSLSVGRGDTEAFF

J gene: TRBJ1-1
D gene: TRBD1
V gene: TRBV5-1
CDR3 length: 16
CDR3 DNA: TGCGCCAGCAGCTTGGGGCAGACAGGGTACTTCACTGAAGCTTTCTTT
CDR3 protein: CASSLGQTGYFTEAFF

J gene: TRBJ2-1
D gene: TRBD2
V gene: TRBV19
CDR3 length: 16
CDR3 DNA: TGTGCCAGTAGTATTTTGAGCGGGGGGGTCGGCAATGAGCAGTTCTTC
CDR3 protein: CASSILSGGVGNEQFF

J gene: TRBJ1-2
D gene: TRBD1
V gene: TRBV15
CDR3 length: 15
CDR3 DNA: TGTGCCACCAGCAGAGGGACAGGGGGCAACTATGGCTACACCTTC
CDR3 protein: CATSRGTGGNYGYTF

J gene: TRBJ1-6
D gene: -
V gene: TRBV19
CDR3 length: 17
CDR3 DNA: TGTGCCAGTAGTATAGATCGCCTTGGACACCTTTATTCACCCCTCCACTTT
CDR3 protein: CASSIDRLGHLYSPLHF

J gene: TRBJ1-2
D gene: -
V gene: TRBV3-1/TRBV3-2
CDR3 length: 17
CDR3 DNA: TGTGCCAGCAGCCAAGATCTTCGAAGGACAGATCCCTATGGCTACACCTTC
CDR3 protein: CASSQDLRRTDPYGYTF

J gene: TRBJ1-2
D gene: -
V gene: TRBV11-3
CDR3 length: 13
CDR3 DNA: TGTGCCAGCAGCTTAGAGGCAGGGCGAGGCTACACCTTC
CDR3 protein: CASSLEAGRGYTF

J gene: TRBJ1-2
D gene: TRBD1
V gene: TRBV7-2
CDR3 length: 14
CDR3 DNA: TGTGCCAGCAGCCCAAGACAGGGAAACTATGGCTACACCTTC
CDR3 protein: CASSPRQGNYGYTF

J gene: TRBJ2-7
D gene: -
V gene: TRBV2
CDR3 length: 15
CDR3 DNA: TGTGCCAGCAGTGAAGGTGTAGCCTATTCCTACGAGCAGTACTTC
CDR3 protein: CASSEGVAYSYEQYF

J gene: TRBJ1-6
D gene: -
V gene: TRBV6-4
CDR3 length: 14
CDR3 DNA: TGTGCCAGCGCCGTACAGGACCATAATTCACCCCTCCACTTT
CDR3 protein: CASAVQDHNSPLHF